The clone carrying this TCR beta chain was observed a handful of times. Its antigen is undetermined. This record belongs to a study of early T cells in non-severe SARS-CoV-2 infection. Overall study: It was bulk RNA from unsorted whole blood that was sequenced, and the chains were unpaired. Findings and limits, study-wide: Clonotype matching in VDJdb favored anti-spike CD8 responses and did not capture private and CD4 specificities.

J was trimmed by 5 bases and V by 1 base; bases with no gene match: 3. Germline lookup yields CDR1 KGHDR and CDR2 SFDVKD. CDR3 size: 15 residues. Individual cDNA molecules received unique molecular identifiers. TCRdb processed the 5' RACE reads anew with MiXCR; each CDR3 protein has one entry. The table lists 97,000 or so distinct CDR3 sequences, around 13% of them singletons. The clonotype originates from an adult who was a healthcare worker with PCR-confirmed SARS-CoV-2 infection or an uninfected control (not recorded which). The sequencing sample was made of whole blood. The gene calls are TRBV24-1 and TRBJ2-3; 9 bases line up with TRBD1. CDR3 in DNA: TGTGCCACCAGTGATTTCCGGACAGGGGTAGATACGCAGTATTTT. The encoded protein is CATSDFRTGVDTQYF.